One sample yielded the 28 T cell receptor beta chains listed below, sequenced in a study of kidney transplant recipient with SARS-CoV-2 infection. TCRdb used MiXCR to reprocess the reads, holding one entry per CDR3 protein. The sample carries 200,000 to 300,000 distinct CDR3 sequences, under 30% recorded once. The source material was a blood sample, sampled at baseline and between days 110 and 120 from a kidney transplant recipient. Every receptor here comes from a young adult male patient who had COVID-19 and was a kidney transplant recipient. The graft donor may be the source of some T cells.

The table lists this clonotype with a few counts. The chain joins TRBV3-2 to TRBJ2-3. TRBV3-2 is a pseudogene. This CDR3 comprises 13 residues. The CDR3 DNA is TGTGCCAGCAGCCAAATGGACACAGATACGCAGTATTTT. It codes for CASSQMDTDTQYF.

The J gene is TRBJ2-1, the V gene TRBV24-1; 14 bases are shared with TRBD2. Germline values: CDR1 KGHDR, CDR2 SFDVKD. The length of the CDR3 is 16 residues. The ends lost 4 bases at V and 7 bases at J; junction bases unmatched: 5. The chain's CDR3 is CATSDGGLAGANEQFF. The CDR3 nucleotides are TGTGCCACCAGTGACGGGGGACTAGCGGGAGCTAATGAGCAGTTCTTC.

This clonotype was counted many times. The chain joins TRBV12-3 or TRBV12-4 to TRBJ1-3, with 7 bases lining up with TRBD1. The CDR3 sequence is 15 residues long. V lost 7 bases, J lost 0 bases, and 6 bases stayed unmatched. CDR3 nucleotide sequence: TGTGCCAGCAAGGGACAGCTACACTCTGGAAACACCATATATTTT. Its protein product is CASKGQLHSGNTIYF.

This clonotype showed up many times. In DNA, the CDR3 is TGTGCCAGCACCATCGACGGGGGCACTAACTATGGCTACACCTTC. Amino acids: CASTIDGGTNYGYTF. V usage is TRBV6-6 and J usage is TRBJ1-2, with D tentatively TRBD1 (6 bases). Trimming took 7 bases from V and 0 from J, leaving 15 bases between them. The CDR3 runs 15 residues. CDR1 and CDR2 (germline): MNHNY, SVGAGI (reference sequence).

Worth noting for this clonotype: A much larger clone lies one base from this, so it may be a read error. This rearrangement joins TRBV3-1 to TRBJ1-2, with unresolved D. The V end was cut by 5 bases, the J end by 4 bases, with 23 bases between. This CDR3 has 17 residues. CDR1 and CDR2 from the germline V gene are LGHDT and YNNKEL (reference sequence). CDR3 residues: CASSSSCTLRKTYGYTF. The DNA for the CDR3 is TGTGCCAGCAGCTCTTCATGCACCCTTCGAAAGACCTATGGCTACACCTTC.

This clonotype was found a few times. CDR3: CASSGRMVVRKTYGYTF. DNA of the CDR3: TGTGCCAGCAGCGGGCGTATGGTCGTTAGAAAGACCTATGGCTACACCTTC. The chain employs TRBV16 and TRBJ1-2, with D uncertain. Trimming stripped 5 bases from V and 4 bases from J, with 23 bases between. The V gene's germline CDR1 is KGHSY and CDR2 FQNENV. This CDR3 contains 17 residues. Looking up the rest from reference TRBV16 and TRBJ1-2 gives the full variable domain: GEEVAQTPKHLVRGEGQKAKLYCAPIKGHSYVFWYQQVLKNEFKFLISFQNENVFDETGMPKERFSAKCLPNSPCSLEIQATKLEDSAVYFCASSGRMVVRKTYGYTFGSGTRLTVV.

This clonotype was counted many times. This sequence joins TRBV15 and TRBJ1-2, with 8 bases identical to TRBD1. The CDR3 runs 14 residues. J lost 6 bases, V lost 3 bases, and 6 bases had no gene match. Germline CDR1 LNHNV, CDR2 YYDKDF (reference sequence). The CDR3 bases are TGTGCCACCAGCAGGGACAGGGAGTTTCATGGCTACACCTTC. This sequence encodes CATSRDREFHGYTF.

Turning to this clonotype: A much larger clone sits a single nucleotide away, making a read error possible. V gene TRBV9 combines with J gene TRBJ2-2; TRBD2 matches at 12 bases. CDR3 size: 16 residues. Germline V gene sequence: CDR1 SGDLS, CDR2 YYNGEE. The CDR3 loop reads CAGSPTSGRRTGELFF. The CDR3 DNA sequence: TGTGCCGGCAGCCCGACTAGCGGGAGAAGGACCGGGGAGCTGTTTTTT.

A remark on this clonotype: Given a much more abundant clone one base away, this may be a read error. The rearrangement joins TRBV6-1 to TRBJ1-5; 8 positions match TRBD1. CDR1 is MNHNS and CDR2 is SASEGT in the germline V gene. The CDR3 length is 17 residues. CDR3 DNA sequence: TGTGCCAGCAGTGAAAACAGGGGGAGGGTGGGCAATCAGCCCCGGCATTTT. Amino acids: CASSENRGRVGNQPRHF.

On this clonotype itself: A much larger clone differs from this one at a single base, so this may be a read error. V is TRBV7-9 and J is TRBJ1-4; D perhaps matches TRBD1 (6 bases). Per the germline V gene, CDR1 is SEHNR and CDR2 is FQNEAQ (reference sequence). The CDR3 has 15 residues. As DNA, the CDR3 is TGTGCCAGCAGCTTAGCCCGAGGGGGACTTGAAAAACTGCTTTTT. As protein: CASSLARGGLEKLLF.

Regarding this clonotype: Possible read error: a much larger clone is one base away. CDR3 coding DNA: TGTGCCAGCAGCCAGGTGGGGAGGAGCGGATTGAGGAACACTGAAGCTTTCTTT. Translation gives CASSQVGRSGLRNTEAFF. The J gene is TRBJ1-1, the V gene TRBV3-1; D unclear. Looked up from germline, CDR1 is LGHDT and CDR2 is YNNKEL (reference sequence). CDR3 size: 18 residues. V lost 3 bases and J lost 1, with 21 bases in between.

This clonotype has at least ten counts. CDR3 amino acids: CASSLRTGVAAFF. The CDR3 DNA sequence: TGTGCCAGCAGTTTACGAACAGGCGTTGCGGCTTTCTTT. This chain uses TRBV27 with TRBJ1-1, with a possible D match to TRBD1 (5 bases). CDR1 MNHEY and CDR2 SMNVEV come from the germline V gene (reference sequence). With 2 bases removed from V and 11 bases from J, the gap between germline ends came to 15 bases. The CDR3 is made up of 13 amino acids.

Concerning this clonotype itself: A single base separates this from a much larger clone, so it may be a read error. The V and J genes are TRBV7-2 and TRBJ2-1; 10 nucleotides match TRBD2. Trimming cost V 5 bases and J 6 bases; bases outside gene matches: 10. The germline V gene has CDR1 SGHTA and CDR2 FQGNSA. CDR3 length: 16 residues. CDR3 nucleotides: TGTACCAGCAGCAGAGGGGGGATAGCGGGAGGCAATGAGCAGTTCTTC. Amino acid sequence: CTSSRGGIAGGNEQFF. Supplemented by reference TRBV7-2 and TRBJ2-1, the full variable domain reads GAGVSQSPSNKVTEKGKDVELRCDPISGHTALYWYRQSLGQGLEFLIYFQGNSAPDKSGLPSDRFSAERTGGSVSTLTIQRTQQEDSAVYLCTSSRGGIAGGNEQFFGPGTRLTVL.

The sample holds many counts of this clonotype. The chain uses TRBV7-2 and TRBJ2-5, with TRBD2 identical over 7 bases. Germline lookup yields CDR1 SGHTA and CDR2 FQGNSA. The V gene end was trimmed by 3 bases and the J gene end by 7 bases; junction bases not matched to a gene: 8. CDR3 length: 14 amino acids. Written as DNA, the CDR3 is TGTGCCAGCAGCTTCGCGACGGGGGGTGGGACCCAGTACTTC. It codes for CASSFATGGGTQYF.

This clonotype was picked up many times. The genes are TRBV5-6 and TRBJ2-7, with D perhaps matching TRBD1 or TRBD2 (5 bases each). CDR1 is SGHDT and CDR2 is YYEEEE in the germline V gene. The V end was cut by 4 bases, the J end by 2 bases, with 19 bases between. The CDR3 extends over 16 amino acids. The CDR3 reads CASSRGAAVITYEQYV. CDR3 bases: TGTGCCAGCAGCCGAGGGGCAGCAGTGATCACCTACGAGCAGTACGTC.

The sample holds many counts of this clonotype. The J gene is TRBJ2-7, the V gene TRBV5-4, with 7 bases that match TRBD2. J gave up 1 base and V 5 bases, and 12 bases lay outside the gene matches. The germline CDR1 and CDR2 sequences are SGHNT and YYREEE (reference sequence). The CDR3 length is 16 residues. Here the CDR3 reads CASSPFGGGVSYEQYF. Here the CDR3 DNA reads TGTGCCAGCAGTCCGTTTGGGGGAGGGGTATCCTACGAGCAGTACTTC.

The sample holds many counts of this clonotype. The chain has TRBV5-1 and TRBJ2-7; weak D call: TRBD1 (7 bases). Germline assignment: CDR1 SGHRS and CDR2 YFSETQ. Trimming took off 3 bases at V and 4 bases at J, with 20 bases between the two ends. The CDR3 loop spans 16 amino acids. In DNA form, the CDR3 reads TGCGCCAGCAGCTCTCGGGGTGGAGGGGGCCGTTACGAGCAGTACTTC. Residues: CASSSRGGGGRYEQYF.

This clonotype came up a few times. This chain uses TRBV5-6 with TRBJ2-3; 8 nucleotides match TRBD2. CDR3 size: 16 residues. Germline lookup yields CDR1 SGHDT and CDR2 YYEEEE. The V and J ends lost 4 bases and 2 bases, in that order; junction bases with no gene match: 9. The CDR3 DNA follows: TGTGCCAGCAGCCTTCGGGGGGGGCAAAACACAGATACGCAGTATTTT. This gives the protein CASSLRGGQNTDTQYF.

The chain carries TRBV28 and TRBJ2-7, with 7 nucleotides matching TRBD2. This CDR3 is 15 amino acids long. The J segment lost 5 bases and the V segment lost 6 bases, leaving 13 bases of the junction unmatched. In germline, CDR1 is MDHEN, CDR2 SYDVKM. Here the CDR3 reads CASSPQCRGSHEQYF. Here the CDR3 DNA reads TGTGCCAGCAGCCCCCAGTGCCGCGGGAGCCACGAGCAGTACTTC. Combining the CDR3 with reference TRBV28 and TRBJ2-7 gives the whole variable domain DVKVTQSSRYLVKRTGEKVFLECVQDMDHENMFWYRQDPGLGLRLIYFSYDVKMKEKGDIPEGYSVSREKKERFSLILESASTNQTSMYLCASSPQCRGSHEQYFGPGTRLTVT.

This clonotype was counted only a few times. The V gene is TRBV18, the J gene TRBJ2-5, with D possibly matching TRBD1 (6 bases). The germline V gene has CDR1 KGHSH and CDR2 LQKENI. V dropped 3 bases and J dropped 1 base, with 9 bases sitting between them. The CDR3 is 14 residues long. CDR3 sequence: CASSPTGLQETQYF. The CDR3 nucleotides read TGTGCCAGCTCACCCACAGGGCTCCAAGAGACCCAGTACTTC.

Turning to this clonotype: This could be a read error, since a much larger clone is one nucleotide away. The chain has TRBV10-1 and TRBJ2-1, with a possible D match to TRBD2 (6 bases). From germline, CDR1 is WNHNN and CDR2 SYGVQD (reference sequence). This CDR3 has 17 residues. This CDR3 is CANSDAIGTPTGNEQFF. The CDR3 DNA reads TGCGCCAACAGTGATGCTATCGGGACTCCCACGGGCAATGAGCAGTTCTTC.

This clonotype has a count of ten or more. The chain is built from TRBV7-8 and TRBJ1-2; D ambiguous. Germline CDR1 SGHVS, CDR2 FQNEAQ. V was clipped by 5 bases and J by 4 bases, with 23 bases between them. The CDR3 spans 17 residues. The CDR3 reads CASSNAKFTRKTYGYTF. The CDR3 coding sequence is TGTGCCAGCAGCAACGCAAAGTTTACCCGAAAGACCTATGGCTACACCTTC.

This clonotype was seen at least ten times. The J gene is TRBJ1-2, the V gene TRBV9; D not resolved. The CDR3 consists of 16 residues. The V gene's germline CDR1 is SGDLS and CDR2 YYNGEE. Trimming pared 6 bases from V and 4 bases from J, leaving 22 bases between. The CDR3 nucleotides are TGTGCCAGCAACCTTATGTACTCAAGAAAGACCTATGGCTACACCTTC. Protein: CASNLMYSRKTYGYTF. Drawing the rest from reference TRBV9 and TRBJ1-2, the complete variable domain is DSGVTQTPKHLITATGQRVTLRCSPRSGDLSVYWYQQSLDQGLQFLIQYYNGEERAKGNILERFSAQQFPDLHSELNLSSLELGDSALYFCASNLMYSRKTYGYTFGSGTRLTVV.

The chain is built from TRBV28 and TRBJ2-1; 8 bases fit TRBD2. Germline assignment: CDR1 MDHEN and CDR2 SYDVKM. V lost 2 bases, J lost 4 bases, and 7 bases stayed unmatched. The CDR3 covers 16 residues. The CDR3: CASSLGWREEYNEQFF. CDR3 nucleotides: TGTGCCAGCAGTTTAGGTTGGCGGGAGGAATACAATGAGCAGTTCTTC.

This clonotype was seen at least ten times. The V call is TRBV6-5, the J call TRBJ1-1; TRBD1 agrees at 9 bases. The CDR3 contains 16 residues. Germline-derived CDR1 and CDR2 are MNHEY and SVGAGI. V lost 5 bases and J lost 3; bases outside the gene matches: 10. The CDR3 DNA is TGTGCCAGCAGTCTTACAGGGGGCATACCTCACACTGAAGCTTTCTTT. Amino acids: CASSLTGGIPHTEAFF.

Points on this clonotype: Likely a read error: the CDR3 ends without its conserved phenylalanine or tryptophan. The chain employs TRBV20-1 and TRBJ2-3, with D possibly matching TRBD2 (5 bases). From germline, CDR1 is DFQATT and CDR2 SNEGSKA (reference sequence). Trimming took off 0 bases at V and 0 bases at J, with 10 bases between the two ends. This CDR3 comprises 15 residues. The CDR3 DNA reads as TGCAGTGCTAGAGAGGTAGGCGGGAGCACAGATACGCAGTATCTT. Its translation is CSAREVGGSTDTQYL.

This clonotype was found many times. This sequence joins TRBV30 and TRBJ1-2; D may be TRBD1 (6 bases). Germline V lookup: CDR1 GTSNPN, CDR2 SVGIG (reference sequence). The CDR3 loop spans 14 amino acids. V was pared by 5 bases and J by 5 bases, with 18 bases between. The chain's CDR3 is CAWSRGRGIYGYTF. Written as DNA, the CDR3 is TGTGCCTGGTCGCGGGGGCGTGGAATTTATGGCTACACCTTC.

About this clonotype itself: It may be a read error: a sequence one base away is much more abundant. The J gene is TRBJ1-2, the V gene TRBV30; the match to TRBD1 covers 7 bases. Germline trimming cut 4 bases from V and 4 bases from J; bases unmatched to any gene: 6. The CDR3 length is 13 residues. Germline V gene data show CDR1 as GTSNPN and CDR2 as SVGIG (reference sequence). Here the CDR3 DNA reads TGTGCCTGGAATACAGGGGACGGCTATGGCTACACCTTC. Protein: CAWNTGDGYGYTF.